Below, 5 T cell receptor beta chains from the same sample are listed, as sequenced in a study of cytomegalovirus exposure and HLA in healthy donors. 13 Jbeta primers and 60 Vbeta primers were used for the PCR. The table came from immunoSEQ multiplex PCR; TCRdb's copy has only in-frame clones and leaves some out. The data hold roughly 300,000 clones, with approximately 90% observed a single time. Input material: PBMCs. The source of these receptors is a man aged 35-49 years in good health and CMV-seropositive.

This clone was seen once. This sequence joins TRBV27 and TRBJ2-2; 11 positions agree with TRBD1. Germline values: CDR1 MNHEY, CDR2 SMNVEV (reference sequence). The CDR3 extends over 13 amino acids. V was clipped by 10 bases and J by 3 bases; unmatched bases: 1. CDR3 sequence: CATDRGHTGELFF. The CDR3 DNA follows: TGTGCCACGGACAGGGGGCACACCGGGGAGCTGTTTTTT.

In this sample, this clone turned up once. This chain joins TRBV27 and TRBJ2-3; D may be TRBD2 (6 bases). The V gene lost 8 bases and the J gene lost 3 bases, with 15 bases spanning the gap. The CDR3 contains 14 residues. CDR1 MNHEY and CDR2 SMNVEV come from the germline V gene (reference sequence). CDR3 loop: CASRRRARTDTQYF. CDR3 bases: TGTGCCAGCCGTCGGAGGGCCCGTACAGATACGCAGTATTTT.

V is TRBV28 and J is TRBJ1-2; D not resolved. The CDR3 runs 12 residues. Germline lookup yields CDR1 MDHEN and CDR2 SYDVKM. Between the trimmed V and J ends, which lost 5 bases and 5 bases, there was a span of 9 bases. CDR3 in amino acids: CASSAQTYGYTF. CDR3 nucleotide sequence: TGTGCCAGCAGTGCACAGACATATGGCTACACCTTC.

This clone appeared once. The CDR3 region is CASSLGTSGSAYNEQFF. DNA for the CDR3: TGTGCCAGCAGCCTCGGGACTAGCGGGAGCGCCTACAATGAGCAGTTCTTC. This chain links TRBV5-5 with TRBJ2-1; 14 nucleotides agree with TRBD2. CDR1 is SGHKS and CDR2 is YYEKEE in the germline V gene (reference sequence). This CDR3 region has 17 residues. V shed 4 bases, J shed 2 bases, and the junction held 5 bases outside the gene matches.

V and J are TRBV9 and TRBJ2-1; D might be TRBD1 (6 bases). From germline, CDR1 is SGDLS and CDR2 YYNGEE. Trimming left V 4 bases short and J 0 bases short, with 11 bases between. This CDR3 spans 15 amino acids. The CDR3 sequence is CASSPRQVSYNEQFF. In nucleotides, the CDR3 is TGTGCCAGCAGCCCCCGACAGGTCTCCTACAATGAGCAGTTCTTC. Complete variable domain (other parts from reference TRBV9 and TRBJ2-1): DSGVTQTPKHLITATGQRVTLRCSPRSGDLSVYWYQQSLDQGLQFLIQYYNGEERAKGNILERFSAQQFPDLHSELNLSSLELGDSALYFCASSPRQVSYNEQFFGPGTRLTVL.